Listed below are T cell receptor beta chains from one sample, sequenced in a study of PD-1 blockade in mismatch repair-deficient tumors. Sequencing was performed with immunoSEQ multiplex PCR; in TCRdb, only in-frame clones are kept and a portion is missing. This sample carries some 85,000 clones, about 82% of them seen once, and the ten largest clones take roughly 5.5%. Sequencing used peripheral blood, obtained 44 weeks after starting pembrolizumab. The origin of the receptors is an adult with mismatch repair-deficient cancer. Both conserved end residues are trimmed from each CDR3. The D gene is left open where the match is weak.

v_gene	d_gene	j_gene	CDR3aa
TRBV4-1	NA	TRBJ1-4	ASSQESGRTNEKLF
TRBV12-5	TRBD1	TRBJ1-1	ASGRGRGATEAF
TRBV5-1	TRBD2	TRBJ2-5	ASSLSGRAETQY
TRBV7-9	TRBD2	TRBJ2-3	ASSWGLVDTQY
TRBV29-1	TRBD2	TRBJ2-3	SVKASGRGDTQY
TRBV19	NA	NA	ASSVSTDVSYEQY
TRBV10-1	NA	TRBJ2-3	ASSPRARLVTDTQY
TRBV28	NA	TRBJ1-2	ASSPDLLGRQDGYT
TRBV7-3	NA	TRBJ2-1	ASSPETSNEQF
TRBV28	NA	TRBJ1-4	ASRAGHEKLF
TRBV7-2	NA	TRBJ2-5	ASSPSTQETQY
TRBV28	TRBD1	TRBJ1-4	ASSLAGTGWGKLF
TRBV19	TRBD1	TRBJ2-1	ASSSGGDYNEQF
TRBV14	NA	TRBJ2-4	ASSGGEGKNIQY
TRBV2	TRBD2	TRBJ2-2	ASRQGLAGAMGGELF
TRBV5-8	NA	TRBJ1-3	ASSLVLGSRNTIY
TRBV6-5	TRBD1	TRBJ1-2	ASSRPGTGNYGYT
TRBV4-2	TRBD2	TRBJ2-7	ASRVRTSGTYEQY
TRBV7-3	NA	TRBJ2-1	ASSPSANSYNEQF
TRBV11-2	TRBD2	TRBJ2-5	ASSQTSGRAWKTQY
TRBV13	NA	TRBJ2-1	ASSLGAGLMYNEQF
TRBV12-5	NA	TRBJ1-1	ASGSNRVTEAF
TRBV27	TRBD1	TRBJ2-2	ASSFPDRGLLGELF
TRBV7-9	TRBD1	TRBJ1-2	ASSFTGGASPNYGYT
TRBV5-1	TRBD2	TRBJ2-1	ASSSGQRGAYNEQF
TRBV5-1	NA	TRBJ1-5	ASSSAAGGPQH
TRBV2	TRBD2	TRBJ2-1	ASNLAAYNEQF
TRBV7-3	NA	TRBJ1-1	ASSLIGGANTEAF
TRBV7-9	TRBD1	TRBJ2-1	ASSFVQGVGEQF
TRBV19	NA	TRBJ1-4	ASGIGVSGEKLF
TRBV10-3	TRBD1	TRBJ2-2	AISQGESYTGELF
TRBV7-3	NA	TRBJ2-1	ASSFPAGDNEQF
TRBV30	NA	TRBJ2-4	AWRGAGAKNIQY
TRBV6-6	NA	TRBJ2-7	ASSLDSPLSYEQY
TRBV10-1	NA	TRBJ2-7	ASSRGSYEQY
TRBV14	NA	TRBJ1-1	ASSQGLGYWTEAF
TRBV19	TRBD2	TRBJ2-1	ASSLSAGGPRNEQF
TRBV5-4	NA	TRBJ2-2	ASSFSQGFDTGELF
TRBV5-4	TRBD1	TRBJ1-1	ASSGGGAGGYTEAF
TRBV6-5	NA	TRBJ2-5	ASSYVQGGHQETQY
TRBV30	NA	TRBJ2-3	AWSDPRVRTDTQY
TRBV19	TRBD2	TRBJ2-1	ASSIEGGLVFYNEQF
TRBV4-1	TRBD2	TRBJ2-5	ASSQGPGLAGGTGQETQY
TRBV15	NA	TRBJ1-5	ATSRASLAQPQH
TRBV2	TRBD2	TRBJ2-1	ASTGLAGGGLESYNEQF
TRBV30	TRBD1	TRBJ2-7	AWSPMGQGGEQY